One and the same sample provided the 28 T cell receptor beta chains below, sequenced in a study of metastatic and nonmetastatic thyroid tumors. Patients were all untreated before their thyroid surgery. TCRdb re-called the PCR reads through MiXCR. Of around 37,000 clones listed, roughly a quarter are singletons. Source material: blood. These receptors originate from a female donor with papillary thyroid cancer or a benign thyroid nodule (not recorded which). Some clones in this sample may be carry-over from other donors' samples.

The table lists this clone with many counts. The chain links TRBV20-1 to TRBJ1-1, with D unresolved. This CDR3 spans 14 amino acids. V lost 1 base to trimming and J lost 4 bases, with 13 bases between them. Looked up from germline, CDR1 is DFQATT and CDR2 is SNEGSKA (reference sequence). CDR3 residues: CSARGVGLSTEAFF. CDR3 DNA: TGCAGTGCTAGAGGAGTAGGGTTAAGCACTGAAGCTTTCTTT.

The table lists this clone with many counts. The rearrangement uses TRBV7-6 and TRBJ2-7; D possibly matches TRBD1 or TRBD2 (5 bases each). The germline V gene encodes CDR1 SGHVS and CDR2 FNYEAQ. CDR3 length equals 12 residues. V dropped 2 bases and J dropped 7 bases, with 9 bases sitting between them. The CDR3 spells CASSLSGSEQYF. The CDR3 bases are TGTGCCAGCAGCTTATCAGGGAGTGAGCAGTACTTC.

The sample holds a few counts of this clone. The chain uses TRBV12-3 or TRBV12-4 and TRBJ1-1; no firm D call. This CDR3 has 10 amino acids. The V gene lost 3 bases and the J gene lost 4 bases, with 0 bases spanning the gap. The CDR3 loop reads CASSFTEAFF. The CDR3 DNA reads TGTGCCAGCAGTTTCACTGAAGCTTTCTTT.

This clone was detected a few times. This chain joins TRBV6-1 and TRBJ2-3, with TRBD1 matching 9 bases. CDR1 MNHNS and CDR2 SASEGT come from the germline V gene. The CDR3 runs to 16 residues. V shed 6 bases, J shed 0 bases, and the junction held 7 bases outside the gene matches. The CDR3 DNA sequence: TGTGCCAGCAGGACAGCCGGGACAGGGAGCACAGATACGCAGTATTTT. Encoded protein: CASRTAGTGSTDTQYF.

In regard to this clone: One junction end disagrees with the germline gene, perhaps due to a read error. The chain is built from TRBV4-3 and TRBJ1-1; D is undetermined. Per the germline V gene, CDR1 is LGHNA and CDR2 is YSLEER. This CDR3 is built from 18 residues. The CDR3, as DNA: TGCGCCATCAGCCAAGATCTCGGCAGTTCATCGGCGGGCACTGAAGCTTTCTTT. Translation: CAISQDLGSSSAGTEAFF.

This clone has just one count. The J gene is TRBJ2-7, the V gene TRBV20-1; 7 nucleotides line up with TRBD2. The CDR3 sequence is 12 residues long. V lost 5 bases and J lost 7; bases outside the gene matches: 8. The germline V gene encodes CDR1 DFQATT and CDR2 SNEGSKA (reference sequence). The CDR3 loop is CSAFGGGEEQYF. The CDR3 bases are TGCAGTGCTTTCGGGGGAGGGGAAGAGCAGTACTTC.

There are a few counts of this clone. CDR3: CASRPTGVTEAFF. CDR3 sequence (DNA): TGTGCCAGTAGACCTACAGGGGTCACTGAAGCTTTCTTT. The chain carries TRBV19 and TRBJ1-1; TRBD1 matches at 7 bases. The CDR3 has 13 amino acids. Germline lookup yields CDR1 LNHDA and CDR2 SQIVND (reference sequence). V trimming: 6 bases; J trimming: 4 bases; junction bases outside the gene matches: 5.

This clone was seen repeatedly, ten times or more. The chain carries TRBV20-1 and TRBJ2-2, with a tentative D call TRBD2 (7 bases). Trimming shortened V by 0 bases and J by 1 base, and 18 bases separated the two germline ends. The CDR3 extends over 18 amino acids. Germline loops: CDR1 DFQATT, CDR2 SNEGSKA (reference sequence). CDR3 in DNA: TGCAGTGCTAGAGATAAAGTCCGGGGAGGGGGGAACACCGGGGAGCTGTTTTTT. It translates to CSARDKVRGGGNTGELFF.

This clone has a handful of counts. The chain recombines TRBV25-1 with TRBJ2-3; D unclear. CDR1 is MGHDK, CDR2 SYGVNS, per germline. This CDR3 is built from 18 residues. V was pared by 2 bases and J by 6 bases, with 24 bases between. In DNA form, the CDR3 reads TGTGCCAGCAGTGAAAAGAGGACCTGGTCGTACCGTCCTGATACGCAGTATTTT. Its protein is CASSEKRTWSYRPDTQYF.

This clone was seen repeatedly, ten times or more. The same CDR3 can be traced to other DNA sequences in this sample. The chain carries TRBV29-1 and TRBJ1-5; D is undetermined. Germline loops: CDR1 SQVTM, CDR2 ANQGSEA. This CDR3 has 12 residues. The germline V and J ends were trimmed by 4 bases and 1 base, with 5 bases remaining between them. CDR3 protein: CSVGGSNQPQHF. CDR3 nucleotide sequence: TGCAGCGTTGGAGGGAGCAATCAGCCCCAGCATTTT.

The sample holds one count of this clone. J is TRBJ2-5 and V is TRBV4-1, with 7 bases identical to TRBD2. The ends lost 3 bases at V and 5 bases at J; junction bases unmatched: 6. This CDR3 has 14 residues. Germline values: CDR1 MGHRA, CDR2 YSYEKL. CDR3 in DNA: TGCGCCAGCAGCCATAGGAGGGGAGGGGAGACCCAGTACTTC. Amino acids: CASSHRRGGETQYF.

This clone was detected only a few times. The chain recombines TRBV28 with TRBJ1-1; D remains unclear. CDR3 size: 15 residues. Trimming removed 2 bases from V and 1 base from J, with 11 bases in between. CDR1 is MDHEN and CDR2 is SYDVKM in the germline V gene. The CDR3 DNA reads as TGTGCCAGCAGTTTAGAGGGCCTTTCGAACACTGAAGCTTTCTTT. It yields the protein CASSLEGLSNTEAFF.

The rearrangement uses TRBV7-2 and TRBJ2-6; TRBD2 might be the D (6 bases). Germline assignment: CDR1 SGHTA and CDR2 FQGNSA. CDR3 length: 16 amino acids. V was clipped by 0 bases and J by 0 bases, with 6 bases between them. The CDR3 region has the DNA TGTGCCAGCAGCTTAGCGGGAGGCTCTGGGGCCAACGTCCTGACTTTC. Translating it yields CASSLAGGSGANVLTF. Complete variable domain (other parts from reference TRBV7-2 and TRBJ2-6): GAGVSQSPSNKVTEKGKDVELRCDPISGHTALYWYRQSLGQGLEFLIYFQGNSAPDKSGLPSDRFSAERTGGSVSTLTIQRTQQEDSAVYLCASSLAGGSGANVLTFGAGSRLTVL.

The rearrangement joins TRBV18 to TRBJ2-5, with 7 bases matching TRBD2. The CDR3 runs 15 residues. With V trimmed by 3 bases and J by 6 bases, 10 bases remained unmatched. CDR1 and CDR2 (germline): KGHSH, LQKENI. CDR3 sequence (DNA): TGTGCCAGCTCACCCACACGGGAGGCCCTTCAGACCCAGTACTTC. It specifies CASSPTREALQTQYF. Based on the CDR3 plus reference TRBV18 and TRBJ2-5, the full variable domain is NAGVMQNPRHLVRRRGQEARLRCSPMKGHSHVYWYRQLPEEGLKFMVYLQKENIIDESGMPKERFSAEFPKEGPSILRIQQVVRGDSAAYFCASSPTREALQTQYFGPGTRLLVL.

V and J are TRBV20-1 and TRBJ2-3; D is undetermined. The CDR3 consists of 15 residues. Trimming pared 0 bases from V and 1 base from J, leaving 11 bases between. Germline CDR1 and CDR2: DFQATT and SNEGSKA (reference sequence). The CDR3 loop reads CSARDSRQRTDTQYF. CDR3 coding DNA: TGCAGTGCTAGAGATAGTAGACAACGCACAGATACGCAGTATTTT.

CDR3 sequence reads: CASSYVPSTDTQYF. In nucleotides, the CDR3 is TGTGCCAGCAGCTATGTGCCTAGCACAGATACGCAGTATTTT. The chain uses TRBV11-2 and TRBJ2-3; no clear D. V gave up 4 bases and J gave up 0 bases, with 8 bases separating them. Germline CDR1 is SGHAT and CDR2 is FQNNGV. This CDR3 has 14 amino acids.

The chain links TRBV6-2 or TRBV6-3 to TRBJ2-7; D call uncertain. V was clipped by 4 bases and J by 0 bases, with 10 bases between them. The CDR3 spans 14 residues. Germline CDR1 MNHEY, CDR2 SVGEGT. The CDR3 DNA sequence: TGTGCCAGCAGTTTACTCGGCGGCTCCTACGAGCAGTACTTC. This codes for CASSLLGGSYEQYF.

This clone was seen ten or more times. The CDR3 bases are TGTGCCAGCAGCGTAGGTAACAGACAGTACCAAGAGACCCAGTACTTC. Its translation: CASSVGNRQYQETQYF. The gene calls are TRBV9 and TRBJ2-5, with a possible D match to TRBD1 (5 bases). The CDR3 is made up of 16 amino acids. The germline V gene has CDR1 SGDLS and CDR2 YYNGEE. V lost 0 bases and J lost 0, with 12 bases in between. The full variable domain, its missing parts supplied by reference TRBV9 and TRBJ2-5, is DSGVTQTPKHLITATGQRVTLRCSPRSGDLSVYWYQQSLDQGLQFLIQYYNGEERAKGNILERFSAQQFPDLHSELNLSSLELGDSALYFCASSVGNRQYQETQYFGPGTRLLVL.

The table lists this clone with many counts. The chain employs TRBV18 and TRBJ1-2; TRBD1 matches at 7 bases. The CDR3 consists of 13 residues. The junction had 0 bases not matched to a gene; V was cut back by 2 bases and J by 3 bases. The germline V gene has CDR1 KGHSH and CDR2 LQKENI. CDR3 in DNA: TGTGCCAGCTCACCAGGGACAGACTATGGCTACACCTTC. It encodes CASSPGTDYGYTF.

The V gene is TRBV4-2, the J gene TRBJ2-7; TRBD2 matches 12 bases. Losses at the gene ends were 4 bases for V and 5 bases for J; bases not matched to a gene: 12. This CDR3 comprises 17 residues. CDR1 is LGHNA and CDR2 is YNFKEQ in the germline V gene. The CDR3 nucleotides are TGTGCCAGCAGCCGGAATCCCCTAGCGGGAGGGCTTAACGAGCAGTACTTC. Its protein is CASSRNPLAGGLNEQYF.

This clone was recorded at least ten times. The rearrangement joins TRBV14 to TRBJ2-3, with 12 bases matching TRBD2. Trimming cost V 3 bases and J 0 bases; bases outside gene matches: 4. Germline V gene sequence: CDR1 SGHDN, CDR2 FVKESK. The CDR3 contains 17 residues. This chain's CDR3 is CASSHGTSGYSTDTQYF. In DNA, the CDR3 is TGTGCCAGCAGCCATGGGACTAGCGGGTATAGCACAGATACGCAGTATTTT.

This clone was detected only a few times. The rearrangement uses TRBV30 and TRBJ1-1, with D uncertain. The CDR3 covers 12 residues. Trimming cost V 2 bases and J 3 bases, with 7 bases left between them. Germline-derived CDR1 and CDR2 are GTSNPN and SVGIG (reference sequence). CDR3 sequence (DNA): TGTGCCTGGAGTACAGAAGACACTGAAGCTTTCTTT. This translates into CAWSTEDTEAFF.

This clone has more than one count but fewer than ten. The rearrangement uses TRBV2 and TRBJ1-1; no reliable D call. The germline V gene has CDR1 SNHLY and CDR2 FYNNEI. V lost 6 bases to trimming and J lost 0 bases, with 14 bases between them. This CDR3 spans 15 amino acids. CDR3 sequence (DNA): TGTGCCAGCAGGTACATGGCCCATGTGAACACTGAAGCTTTCTTT. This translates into CASRYMAHVNTEAFF.

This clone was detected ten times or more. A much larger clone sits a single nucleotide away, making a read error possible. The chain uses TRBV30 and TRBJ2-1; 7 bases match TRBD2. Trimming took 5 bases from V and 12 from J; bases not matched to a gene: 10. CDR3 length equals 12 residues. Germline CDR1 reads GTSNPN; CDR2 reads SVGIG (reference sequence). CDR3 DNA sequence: TGTGCCTGGGGCAGACCGGGGGGTGCGCAGTTCTTC. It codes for CAWGRPGGAQFF.

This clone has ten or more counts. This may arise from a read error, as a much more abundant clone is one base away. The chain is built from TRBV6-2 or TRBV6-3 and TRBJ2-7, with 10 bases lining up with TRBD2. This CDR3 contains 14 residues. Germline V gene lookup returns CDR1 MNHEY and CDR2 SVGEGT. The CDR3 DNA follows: TGTGCCAGCATTAGCGGGAGGCAATCCTACGGGCAGTACTTC. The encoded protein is CASISGRQSYGQYF.

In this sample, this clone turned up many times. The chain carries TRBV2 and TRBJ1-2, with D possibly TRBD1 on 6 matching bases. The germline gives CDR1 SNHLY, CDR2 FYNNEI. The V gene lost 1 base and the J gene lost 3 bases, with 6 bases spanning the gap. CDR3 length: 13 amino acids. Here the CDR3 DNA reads TGTGCCAGCAGTGAAGAGGGGGACTATGGCTACACCTTC. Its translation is CASSEEGDYGYTF.

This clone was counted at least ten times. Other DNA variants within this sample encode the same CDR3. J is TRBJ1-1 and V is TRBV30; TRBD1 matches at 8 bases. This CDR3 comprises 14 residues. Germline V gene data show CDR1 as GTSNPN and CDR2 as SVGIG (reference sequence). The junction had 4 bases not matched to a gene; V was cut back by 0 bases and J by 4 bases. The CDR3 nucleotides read TGTGCCTGGAGTGTGTGGACAGGGAGCACTGAAGCTTTCTTT. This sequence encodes CAWSVWTGSTEAFF.

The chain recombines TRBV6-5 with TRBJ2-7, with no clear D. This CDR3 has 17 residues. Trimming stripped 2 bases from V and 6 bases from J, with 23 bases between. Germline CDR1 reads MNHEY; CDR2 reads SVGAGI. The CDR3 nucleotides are TGTGCCAGCAGTTACGACGGATGGGAAAACCCCGGCGGCGAGCAGTACTTC. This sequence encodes CASSYDGWENPGGEQYF.